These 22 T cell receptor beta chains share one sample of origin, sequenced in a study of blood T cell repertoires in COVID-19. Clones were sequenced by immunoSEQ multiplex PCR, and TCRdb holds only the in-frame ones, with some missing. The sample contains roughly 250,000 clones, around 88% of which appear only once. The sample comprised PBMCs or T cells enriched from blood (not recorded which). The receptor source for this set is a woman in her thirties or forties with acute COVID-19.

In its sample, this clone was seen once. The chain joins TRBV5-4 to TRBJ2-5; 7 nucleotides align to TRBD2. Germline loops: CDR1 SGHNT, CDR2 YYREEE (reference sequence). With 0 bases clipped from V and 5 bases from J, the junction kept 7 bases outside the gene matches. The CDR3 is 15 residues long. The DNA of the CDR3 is TGTGCCAGCAGCTTGGTCCGGCGGGAGCAGGAGACCCAGTACTTC. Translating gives CASSLVRREQETQYF. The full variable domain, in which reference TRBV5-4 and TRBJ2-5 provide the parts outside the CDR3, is ETGVTQSPTHLIKTRGQQVTLRCSSQSGHNTVSWYQQALGQGPQFIFQYYREEENGRGNFPPRFSGLQFPNYSSELNVNALELDDSALYLCASSLVRREQETQYFGPGTRLLVL.

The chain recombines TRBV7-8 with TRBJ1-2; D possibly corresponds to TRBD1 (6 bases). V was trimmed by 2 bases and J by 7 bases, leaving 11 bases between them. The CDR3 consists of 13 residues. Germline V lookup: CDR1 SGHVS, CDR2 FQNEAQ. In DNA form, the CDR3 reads TGTGCCAGCAGCTTATACCAGGGGTCTGGCTACACCTTC. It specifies CASSLYQGSGYTF.

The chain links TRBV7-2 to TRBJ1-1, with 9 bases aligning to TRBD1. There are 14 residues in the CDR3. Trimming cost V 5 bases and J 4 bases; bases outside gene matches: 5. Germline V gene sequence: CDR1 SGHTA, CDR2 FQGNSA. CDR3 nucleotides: TGTGCCAGCAGCATATACAGGGGGCTCACTGAAGCTTTCTTT. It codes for CASSIYRGLTEAFF.

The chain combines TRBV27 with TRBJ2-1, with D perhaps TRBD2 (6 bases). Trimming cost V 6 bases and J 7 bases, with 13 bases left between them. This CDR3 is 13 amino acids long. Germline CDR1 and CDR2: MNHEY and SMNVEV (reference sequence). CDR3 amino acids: CASRRGAGNEQFF. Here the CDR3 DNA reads TGTGCCAGCAGGCGGGGAGCTGGGAATGAGCAGTTCTTC.

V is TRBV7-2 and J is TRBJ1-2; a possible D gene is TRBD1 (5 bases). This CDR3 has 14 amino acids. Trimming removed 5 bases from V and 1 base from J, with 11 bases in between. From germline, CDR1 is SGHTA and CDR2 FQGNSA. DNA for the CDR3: TGTGCCAGCAGCCGGGACTTGCTTAACTATGGCTACACCTTC. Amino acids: CASSRDLLNYGYTF.

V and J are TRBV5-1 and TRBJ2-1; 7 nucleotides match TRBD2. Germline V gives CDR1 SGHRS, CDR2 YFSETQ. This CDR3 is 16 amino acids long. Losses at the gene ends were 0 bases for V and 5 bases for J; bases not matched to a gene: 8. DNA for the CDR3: TGCGCCAGCAGCTTGGTAGGGGCGGGAGATAACAATGAGCAGTTCTTC. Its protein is CASSLVGAGDNNEQFF. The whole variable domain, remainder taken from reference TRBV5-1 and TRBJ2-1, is KAGVTQTPRYLIKTRGQQVTLSCSPISGHRSVSWYQQTPGQGLQFLFEYFSETQRNKGNFPGRFSGRQFSNSRSEMNVSTLELGDSALYLCASSLVGAGDNNEQFFGPGTRLTVL.

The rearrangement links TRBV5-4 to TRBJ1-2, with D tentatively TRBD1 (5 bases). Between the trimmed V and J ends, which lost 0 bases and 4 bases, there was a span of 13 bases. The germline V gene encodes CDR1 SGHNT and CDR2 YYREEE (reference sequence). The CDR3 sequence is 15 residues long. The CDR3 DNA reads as TGTGCCAGCAGCTTGGTAGGCCCGGGACTCTATGGCTACACCTTC. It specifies CASSLVGPGLYGYTF. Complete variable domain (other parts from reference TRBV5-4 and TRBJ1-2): ETGVTQSPTHLIKTRGQQVTLRCSSQSGHNTVSWYQQALGQGPQFIFQYYREEENGRGNFPPRFSGLQFPNYSSELNVNALELDDSALYLCASSLVGPGLYGYTFGSGTRLTVV.

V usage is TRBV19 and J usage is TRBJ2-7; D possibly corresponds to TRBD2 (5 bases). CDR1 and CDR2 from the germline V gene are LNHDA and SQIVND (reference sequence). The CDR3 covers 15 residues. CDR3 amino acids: CASSPALDFDYEQYF. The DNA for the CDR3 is TGTGCGAGCTCCCCAGCCCTGGACTTCGACTACGAGCAGTACTTC.

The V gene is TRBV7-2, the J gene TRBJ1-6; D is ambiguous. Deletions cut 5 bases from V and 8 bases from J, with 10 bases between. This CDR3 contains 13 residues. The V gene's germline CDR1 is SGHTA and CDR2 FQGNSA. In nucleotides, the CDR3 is TGTGCCAGCAGCGACTATGGGGATTCACCCCTCCACTTT. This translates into CASSDYGDSPLHF.

This CDR3 is CASSVDPGSYEQYV. DNA for the CDR3: TGTGCCAGCAGCGTAGATCCGGGATCCTACGAGCAGTACGTC. J is TRBJ2-7 and V is TRBV9; D may be TRBD2 (5 bases). Trimming removed 0 bases from V and 1 base from J, with 8 bases in between. Looked up from germline, CDR1 is SGDLS and CDR2 is YYNGEE. The CDR3 has 14 residues.

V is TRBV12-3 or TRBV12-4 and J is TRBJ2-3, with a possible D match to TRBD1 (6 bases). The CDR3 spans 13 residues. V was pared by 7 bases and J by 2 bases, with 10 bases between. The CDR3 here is CASNRDITDTQYF. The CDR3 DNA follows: TGTGCCAGCAATCGGGACATCACAGATACGCAGTATTTT.

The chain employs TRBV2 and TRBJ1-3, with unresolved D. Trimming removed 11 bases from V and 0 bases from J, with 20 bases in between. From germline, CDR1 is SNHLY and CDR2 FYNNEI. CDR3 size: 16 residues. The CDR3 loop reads CAAWAQEALSGNTIYF. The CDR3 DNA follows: TGTGCCGCGTGGGCTCAAGAAGCCCTCTCTGGAAACACCATATATTTT.

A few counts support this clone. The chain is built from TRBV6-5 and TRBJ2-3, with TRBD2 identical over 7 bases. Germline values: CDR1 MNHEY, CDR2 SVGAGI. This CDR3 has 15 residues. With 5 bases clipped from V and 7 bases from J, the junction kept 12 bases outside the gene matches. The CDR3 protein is CASSPQREQRNTQYF. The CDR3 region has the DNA TGTGCCAGCAGTCCCCAGCGGGAACAGAGAAATACGCAGTATTTT.

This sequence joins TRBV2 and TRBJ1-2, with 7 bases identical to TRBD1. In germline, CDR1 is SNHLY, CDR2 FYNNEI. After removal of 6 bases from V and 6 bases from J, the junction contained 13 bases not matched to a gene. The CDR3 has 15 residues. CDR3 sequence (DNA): TGTGCCAGCAGAGGCAGAGGGGGCATTAGTGATGGCTACACCTTC. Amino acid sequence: CASRGRGGISDGYTF.

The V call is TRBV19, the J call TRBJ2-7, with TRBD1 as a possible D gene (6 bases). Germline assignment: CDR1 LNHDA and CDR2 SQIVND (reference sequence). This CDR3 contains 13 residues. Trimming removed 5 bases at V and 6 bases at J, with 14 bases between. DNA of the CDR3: TGTGCCAGTAGTCCCGACAGGTGGAGCGAGCAGTACGTC. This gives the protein CASSPDRWSEQYV.

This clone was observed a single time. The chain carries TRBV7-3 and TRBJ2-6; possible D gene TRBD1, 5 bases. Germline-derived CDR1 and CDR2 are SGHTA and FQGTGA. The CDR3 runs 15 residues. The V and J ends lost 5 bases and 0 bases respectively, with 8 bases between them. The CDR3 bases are TGTGCCAGCAGCCGACAGTTCTCTGGGGCCAACGTCCTGACTTTC. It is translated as CASSRQFSGANVLTF.

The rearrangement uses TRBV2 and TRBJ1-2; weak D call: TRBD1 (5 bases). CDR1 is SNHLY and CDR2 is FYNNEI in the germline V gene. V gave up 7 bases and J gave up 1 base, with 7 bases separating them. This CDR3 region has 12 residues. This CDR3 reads CASKGLNYGYTF. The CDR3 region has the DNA TGTGCCAGCAAGGGGCTTAACTATGGCTACACCTTC.

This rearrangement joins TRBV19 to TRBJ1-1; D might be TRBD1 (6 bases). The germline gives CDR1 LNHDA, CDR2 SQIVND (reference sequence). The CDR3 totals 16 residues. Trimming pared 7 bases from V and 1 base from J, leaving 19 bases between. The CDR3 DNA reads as TGTGCCAGTAAGGCAGGGGCCTCGCTGGCGAACACTGAAGCTTTCTTT. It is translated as CASKAGASLANTEAFF. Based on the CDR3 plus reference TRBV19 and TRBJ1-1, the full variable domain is DGGITQSPKYLFRKEGQNVTLSCEQNLNHDAMYWYRQDPGQGLRLIYYSQIVNDFQKGDIAEGYSVSREKKESFPLTVTSAQKNPTAFYLCASKAGASLANTEAFFGQGTRLTVV.

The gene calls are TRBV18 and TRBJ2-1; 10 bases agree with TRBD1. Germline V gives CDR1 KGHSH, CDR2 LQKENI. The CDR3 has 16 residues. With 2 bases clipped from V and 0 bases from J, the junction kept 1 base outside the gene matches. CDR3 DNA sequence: TGTGCCAGCTCACCAGGGACAGGGGTCTCCTACAATGAGCAGTTCTTC. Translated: CASSPGTGVSYNEQFF.

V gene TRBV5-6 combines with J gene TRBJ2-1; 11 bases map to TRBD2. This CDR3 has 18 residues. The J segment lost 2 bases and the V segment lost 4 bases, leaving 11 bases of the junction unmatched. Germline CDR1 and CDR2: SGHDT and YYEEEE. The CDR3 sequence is CASSPRGTSGGPYNEQFF. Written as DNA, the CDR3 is TGTGCCAGCAGCCCCAGGGGGACTAGCGGAGGGCCCTACAATGAGCAGTTCTTC.

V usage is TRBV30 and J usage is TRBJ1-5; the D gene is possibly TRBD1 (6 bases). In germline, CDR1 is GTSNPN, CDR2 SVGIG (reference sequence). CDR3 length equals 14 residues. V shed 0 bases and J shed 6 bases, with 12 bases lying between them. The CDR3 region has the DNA TGTGCCTGGAGTGTCAGCAGGGGCGTTCAGCCCCAGCATTTT. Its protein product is CAWSVSRGVQPQHF.

The CDR3 protein is CASSVAPGGTNEKLFF. Written as DNA, the CDR3 is TGTGCCAGCAGCGTAGCCCCAGGGGGGACTAATGAAAAACTGTTTTTT. The chain uses TRBV9 and TRBJ1-4; 7 bases map to TRBD1. Germline CDR1 reads SGDLS; CDR2 reads YYNGEE. The CDR3 covers 16 residues. J was trimmed by 2 bases and V by 0 bases; bases with no gene match: 4. The variable domain in full, completed from reference TRBV9 and TRBJ1-4, reads DSGVTQTPKHLITATGQRVTLRCSPRSGDLSVYWYQQSLDQGLQFLIQYYNGEERAKGNILERFSAQQFPDLHSELNLSSLELGDSALYFCASSVAPGGTNEKLFFGSGTQLSVL.